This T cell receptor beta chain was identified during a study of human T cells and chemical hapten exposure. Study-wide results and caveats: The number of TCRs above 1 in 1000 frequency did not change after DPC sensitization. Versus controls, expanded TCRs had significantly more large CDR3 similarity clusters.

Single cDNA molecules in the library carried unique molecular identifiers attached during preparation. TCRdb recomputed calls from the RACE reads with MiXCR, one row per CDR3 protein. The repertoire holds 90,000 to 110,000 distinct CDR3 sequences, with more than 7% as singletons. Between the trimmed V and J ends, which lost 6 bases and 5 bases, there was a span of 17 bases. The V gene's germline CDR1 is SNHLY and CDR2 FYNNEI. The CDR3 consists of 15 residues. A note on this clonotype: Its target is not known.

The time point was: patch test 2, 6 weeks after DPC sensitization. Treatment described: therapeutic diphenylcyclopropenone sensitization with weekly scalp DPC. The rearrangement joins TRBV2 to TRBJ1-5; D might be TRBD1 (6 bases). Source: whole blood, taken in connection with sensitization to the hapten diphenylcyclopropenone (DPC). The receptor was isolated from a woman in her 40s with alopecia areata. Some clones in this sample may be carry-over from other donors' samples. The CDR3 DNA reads TGTGCCAGCAGGGGCAGTCGGGGGGCTCATCAGCCCCAGCATTTT. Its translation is CASRGSRGAHQPQHF.